This TCR beta chain was captured by sequencing in a study of glioma-infiltrating T cells. The wider study: Glioblastomas were WHO grade IV, sampled at first diagnosis; low-grade were grade II. Sequencing aimed for roughly 4.5- to 10-fold coverage of 950,000 to 1,000,000 peripheral T cells. General study results and limits: Tissue-blood divergence was below expectation in non-neoplastic patients, above in gliomas. Signature shared blood CDR3 motifs were enriched in low-divergence and depleted in high-divergence patients.

Concerning this clonotype itself: What it recognizes is unknown.

Amplification of TCR alpha and beta CDR3 regions from RNA used iRepertoire nested multiplex PCR. TCRdb fed the multiplex PCR reads into MiXCR, producing one record per CDR3 protein. The table shows 300,000 to 400,000 distinct CDR3 sequences, with roughly two fifths occurring only once. Per germline, CDR1 KGHDR and CDR2 SFDVKD. The CDR3 has 16 amino acids. V was pared by 0 bases and J by 7 bases, with 15 bases between. The receptor's source is a human donor with low-grade glioma or glioblastoma, undergoing nonglioma brain surgery, or in good health (not recorded which). The chain has TRBV24-1 and TRBJ2-1; D not resolved. Sequencing used glioma tissue, nonneoplastic brain tissue, or PBMCs (not recorded which). CDR3 sequence: CATSDLRRAGANEQFF. The CDR3 DNA reads as TGTGCCACCAGTGATTTGCGAAGGGCAGGAGCTAATGAGCAGTTCTTC.